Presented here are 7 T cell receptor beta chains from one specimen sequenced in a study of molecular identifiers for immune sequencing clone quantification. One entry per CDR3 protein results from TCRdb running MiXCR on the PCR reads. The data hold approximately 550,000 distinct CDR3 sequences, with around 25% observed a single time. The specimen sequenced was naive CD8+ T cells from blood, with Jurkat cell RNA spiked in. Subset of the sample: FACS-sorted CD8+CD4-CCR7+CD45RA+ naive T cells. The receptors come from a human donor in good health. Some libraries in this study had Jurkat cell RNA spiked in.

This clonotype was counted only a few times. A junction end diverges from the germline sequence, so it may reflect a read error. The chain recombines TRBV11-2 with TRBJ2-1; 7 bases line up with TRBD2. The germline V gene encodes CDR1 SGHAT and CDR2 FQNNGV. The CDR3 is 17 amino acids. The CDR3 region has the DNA TGTGCCAGCAGCTCTACCGAGGGCGGGAGCGGCTACAACGAGCAGTTCTTC. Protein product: CASSSTEGGSGYNEQFF.

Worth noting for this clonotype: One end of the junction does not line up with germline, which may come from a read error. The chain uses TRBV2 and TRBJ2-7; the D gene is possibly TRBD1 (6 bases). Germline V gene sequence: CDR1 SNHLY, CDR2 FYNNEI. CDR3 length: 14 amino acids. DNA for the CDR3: TGTGCCAGCAGTCAGGACAGAAGCTCCTACGAGCAGCACTTC. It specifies CASSQDRSSYEQHF.

The CDR3 region has the DNA TGTGCCTGGAGTATGTCGGACACCATATATTTT. Amino acid sequence: CAWSMSDTIYF. The chain employs TRBV30 and TRBJ1-3; D unresolved. V gave up 2 bases and J gave up 8 bases, with 7 bases separating them. The germline CDR1 and CDR2 sequences are GTSNPN and SVGIG (reference sequence). This CDR3 contains 11 residues.

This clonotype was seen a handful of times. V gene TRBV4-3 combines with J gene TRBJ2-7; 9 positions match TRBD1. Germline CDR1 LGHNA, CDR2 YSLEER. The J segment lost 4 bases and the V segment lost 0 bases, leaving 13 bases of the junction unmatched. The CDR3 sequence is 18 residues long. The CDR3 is CASSQDRTGGASIYEQYF. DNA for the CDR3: TGCGCCAGCAGCCAAGATCGCACAGGGGGCGCGTCAATTTACGAGCAGTACTTC.

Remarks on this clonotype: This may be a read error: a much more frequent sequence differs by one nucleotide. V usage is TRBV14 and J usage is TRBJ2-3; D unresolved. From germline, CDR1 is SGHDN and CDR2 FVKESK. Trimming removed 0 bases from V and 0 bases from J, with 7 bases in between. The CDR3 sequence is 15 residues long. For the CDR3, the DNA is TGTGCCAGCAGCCAAGAATGTTATAGCACAGATACGCAGTATTTT. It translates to CASSQECYSTDTQYF.

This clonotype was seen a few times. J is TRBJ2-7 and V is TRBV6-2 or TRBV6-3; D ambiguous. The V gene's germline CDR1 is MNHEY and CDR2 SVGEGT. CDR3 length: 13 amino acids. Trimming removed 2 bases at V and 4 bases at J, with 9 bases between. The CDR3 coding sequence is TGTGCCAGCAGTTACAGGGATCGGTACGAGCAGTACTTC. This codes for CASSYRDRYEQYF.

The CDR3, as DNA: TGTGCCAGCAGCCCCGATTGGGGGCAGAACTACGAGCAGTACTTC. Protein: CASSPDWGQNYEQYF. This sequence joins TRBV5-6 and TRBJ2-7; weak D call: TRBD1 (6 bases). Germline V lookup: CDR1 SGHDT, CDR2 YYEEEE. The CDR3 has 15 amino acids. V shed 4 bases and J shed 3 bases, with 17 bases lying between them.